Below, one TCR beta chain is given with its context. This sample is part of a study of blood T cell repertoires in COVID-19. Germline CDR1 LGHDT, CDR2 YNNKEL (reference sequence). The trim removed 3 bases at V and 5 bases at J, leaving 10 bases unmatched. This CDR3 is 16 amino acids long. The data were produced by immunoSEQ multiplex PCR, yet TCRdb's version contains in-frame clones alone and is incomplete. Found here are over 40,000 clones, 90% to 95% of them singletons; the top ten hold more than 8%. This TCR was recovered from a woman of 80 years or more with acute or convalescent COVID-19. V gene TRBV3-1 (or the pseudogene TRBV3-2) combines with J gene TRBJ2-1, with 7 bases aligning to TRBD1. The specimen was peripheral blood. CDR3 DNA sequence: TGTGCCAGCAGCCATTTAGACAGGGCGACTAACAATGAGCAGTTCTTC. Protein sequence: CASSHLDRATNNEQFF.